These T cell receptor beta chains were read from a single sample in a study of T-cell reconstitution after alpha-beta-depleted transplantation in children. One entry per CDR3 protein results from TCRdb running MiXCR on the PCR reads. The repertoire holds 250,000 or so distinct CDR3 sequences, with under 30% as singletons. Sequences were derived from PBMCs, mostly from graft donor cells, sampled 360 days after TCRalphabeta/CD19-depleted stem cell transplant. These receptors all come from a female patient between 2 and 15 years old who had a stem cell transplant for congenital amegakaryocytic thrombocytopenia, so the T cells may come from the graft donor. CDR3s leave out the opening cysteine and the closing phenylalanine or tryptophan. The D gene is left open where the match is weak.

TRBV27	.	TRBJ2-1	ASSKSGWGIGNEQF
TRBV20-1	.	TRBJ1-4	SARAARAPNEKLF
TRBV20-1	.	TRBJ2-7	SARESRRGHYEQY
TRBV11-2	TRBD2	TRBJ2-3	ASSLTGGRPTDTQY
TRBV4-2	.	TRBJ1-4	ASSQVGALGEKLF
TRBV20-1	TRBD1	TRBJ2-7	SAINRGYEQY
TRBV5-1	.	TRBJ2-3	ASSENWRLNTDTQY
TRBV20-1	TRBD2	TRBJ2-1	SARVEREPQDEQF
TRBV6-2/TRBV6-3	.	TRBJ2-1	ASSYPGIGLVNEQF
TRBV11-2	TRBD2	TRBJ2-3	ASSLTSGADTQY
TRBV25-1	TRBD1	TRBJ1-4	ASSEVGGREKLF
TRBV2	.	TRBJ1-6	ASSRTASPGSPLH
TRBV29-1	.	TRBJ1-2	SVEAPGLTNYGYT
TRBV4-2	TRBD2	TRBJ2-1	ASSQDPNGGAYNEQF
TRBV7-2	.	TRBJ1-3	ASSLVRNTIY
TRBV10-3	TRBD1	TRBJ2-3	AIMGTGASSTDTQY
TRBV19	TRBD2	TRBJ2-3	ASSMGTRDTQY
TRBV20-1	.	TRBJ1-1	SVGGLTEAF
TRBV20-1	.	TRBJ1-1	SASPNTEAF
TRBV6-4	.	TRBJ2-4	ASSDPGEKNIQY
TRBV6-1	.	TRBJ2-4	ASSADGAKNIQY
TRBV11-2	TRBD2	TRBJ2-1	ASSFLAGDPAYNEQF
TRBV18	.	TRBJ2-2	ASSPRPADTGELF
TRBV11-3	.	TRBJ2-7	ASSFDRQQQY
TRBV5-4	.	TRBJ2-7	ASSLRGGIYEQY
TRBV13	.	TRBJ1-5	ASSLKQELNQPQH
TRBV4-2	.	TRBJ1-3	ASSQDPIGSGNTIY
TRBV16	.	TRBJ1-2	ASSQIPVYGYT
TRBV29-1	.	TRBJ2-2	SGSSGGTGELF
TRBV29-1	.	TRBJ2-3	GVDGEAFQY
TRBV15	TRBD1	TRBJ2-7	ATSRRDRGPEQY